Presented here are 22 T cell receptor beta chains from one specimen sequenced in a study of human T cells and chemical hapten exposure. Time point reported: patch test 1, 2 weeks after DPC sensitization. Treatment noted: therapeutic diphenylcyclopropenone sensitization with weekly scalp DPC. Total RNA was extracted from unfractionated whole blood. In TCRdb, the RACE reads were re-called with MiXCR into one record per CDR3 protein. Of about 34,000 distinct CDR3 sequences listed, about 6.3% are singletons. Sequenced material: whole blood, taken in connection with sensitization to the hapten diphenylcyclopropenone (DPC). Receptors originate from a young woman with alopecia areata. Some clones in this sample may be carry-over from other donors' samples.

Only a few counts were recorded for this clonotype. V gene TRBV5-1 combines with J gene TRBJ1-2; D remains ambiguous. V dropped 0 bases and J dropped 7 bases, with 7 bases sitting between them. Germline assignment: CDR1 SGHRS and CDR2 YFSETQ. CDR3 length equals 12 residues. The CDR3 bases are TGCGCCAGCAGCTTGGAGCGGGCTGGCTACACCTTC. It translates to CASSLERAGYTF.

This clonotype showed up many times. The chain has TRBV10-3 and TRBJ2-3; possible D gene TRBD2, 5 bases. Germline V gene data show CDR1 as ENHRY and CDR2 as SYGVKD. This CDR3 spans 16 amino acids. V lost 2 bases, J lost 1 base, and 13 bases lay in between. For the CDR3, the DNA is TGTGCCATCAGTGAGGGCTGGGCCGGGGGCACAGATACGCAGTATTTT. Its translation: CAISEGWAGGTDTQYF.

This clonotype has just a few counts. This chain links TRBV3-1 with TRBJ2-4; TRBD2 might be the D (5 bases). V lost 1 base to trimming and J lost 2 bases, with 15 bases between them. Per the germline V gene, CDR1 is LGHDT and CDR2 is YNNKEL (reference sequence). CDR3 size: 17 residues. The CDR3 spells CASSQVFAGVTKNIQYF. The DNA for the CDR3 is TGTGCCAGCAGCCAAGTTTTCGCGGGTGTGACCAAAAACATTCAGTACTTC.

This clonotype was observed at least ten times. The rearrangement uses TRBV13 and TRBJ1-2; 8 nucleotides line up with TRBD1. From germline, CDR1 is PRHDT and CDR2 FYEKMQ (reference sequence). There are 14 residues in the CDR3. V lost 5 bases, J lost 6 bases, and 8 bases stayed unmatched. The CDR3 loop reads CASSQDRAYNGYTF. CDR3 bases: TGTGCCAGCAGCCAGGACAGGGCATACAATGGCTACACCTTC. Full variable domain (remainder filled in from reference TRBV13 and TRBJ1-2): AAGVIQSPRHLIKEKRETATLKCYPIPRHDTVYWYQQGPGQDPQFLISFYEKMQSDKGSIPDRFSAQQFSDYHSELNMSSLELGDSALYFCASSQDRAYNGYTFGSGTRLTVV.

This CDR3 reads CASRTGQKNEQFF. In nucleotides, the CDR3 is TGTGCCAGCAGGACCGGACAGAAAAATGAGCAGTTCTTC. The genes are TRBV6-2 or TRBV6-3 and TRBJ2-1; D might be TRBD1 (6 bases). V was cut by 6 bases and J by 7 bases, with 13 bases left in between. Germline V lookup: CDR1 MNHEY, CDR2 SVGEGT. The CDR3 covers 13 residues.

In its sample, this clonotype was seen many times. The J gene is TRBJ2-3, the V gene TRBV7-9, with D perhaps TRBD1 (6 bases). Trimming stripped 5 bases from V and 1 base from J, with 16 bases between. Germline V gives CDR1 SEHNR, CDR2 FQNEAQ (reference sequence). The CDR3 length is 16 residues. The CDR3 nucleotides are TGTGCCAGCAGCCCGACAGGTTTCCTCCGCACAGATACGCAGTATTTT. Translated, it gives CASSPTGFLRTDTQYF.

The DNA of the CDR3 is TGTGCCAGTAGTATAGTCGGACAGAGGGGCGGCTACACCTTC. It translates to CASSIVGQRGGYTF. The rearrangement uses TRBV19 and TRBJ1-2; TRBD1 is a possible D gene (6 bases). The CDR3 is 14 residues long. Trimming removed 1 base at V and 8 bases at J, with 14 bases between. Germline V CDR1 and CDR2: LNHDA, SQIVND (reference sequence).

In this sample, this clonotype turned up many times. The chain is built from TRBV20-1 and TRBJ2-5, with 9 bases lining up with TRBD2. The CDR3 spans 15 residues. The junction had 7 bases not matched to a gene; V was cut back by 2 bases and J by 3 bases. CDR1 and CDR2 from the germline V gene are DFQATT and SNEGSKA (reference sequence). The CDR3 loop reads CSARQGTSIEETQYF. As DNA, the CDR3 is TGCAGTGCTAGACAAGGGACTAGCATTGAAGAGACCCAGTACTTC.

This clonotype was observed a handful of times. This chain joins TRBV7-2 and TRBJ1-3; weak D call: TRBD1 (5 bases). Trimming stripped 3 bases from V and 2 bases from J, with 11 bases between. The CDR3 consists of 15 residues. The V gene's germline CDR1 is SGHTA and CDR2 FQGNSA. CDR3 in amino acids: CASSFDSKTGNTIYF. CDR3 sequence (DNA): TGTGCCAGCAGCTTCGACAGCAAGACTGGAAACACCATATATTTT. Looking up the rest from reference TRBV7-2 and TRBJ1-3 gives the full variable domain: GAGVSQSPSNKVTEKGKDVELRCDPISGHTALYWYRQSLGQGLEFLIYFQGNSAPDKSGLPSDRFSAERTGGSVSTLTIQRTQQEDSAVYLCASSFDSKTGNTIYFGEGSWLTVV.

This chain joins TRBV5-4 and TRBJ1-3, with a possible D match to TRBD1 (5 bases). Germline V lookup: CDR1 SGHNT, CDR2 YYREEE (reference sequence). Trimming stripped 3 bases from V and 2 bases from J, with 9 bases between. The CDR3 spans 14 residues. CDR3 in DNA: TGTGCCAGCAGCTCAGCGGGGGCTGGAAACACCATATATTTT. Its translation is CASSSAGAGNTIYF.

The chain uses TRBV7-9 and TRBJ1-6, with a weak D call TRBD1 (6 bases). This CDR3 contains 14 residues. The V end lost 5 bases, the J end lost 7 bases, and 12 bases lay between the germline ends. Looked up from germline, CDR1 is SEHNR and CDR2 is FQNEAQ (reference sequence). CDR3 in amino acids: CASSLTRGNSPLHF. The CDR3 DNA reads TGTGCCAGCAGCCTAACGAGGGGGAATTCACCCCTCCACTTT.

In its sample, this clonotype was seen a few times. This sequence joins TRBV4-2 and TRBJ1-4, with D possibly matching TRBD1 (6 bases). Per the germline V gene, CDR1 is LGHNA and CDR2 is YNFKEQ. The CDR3 consists of 16 residues. V was pared by 4 bases and J by 6 bases, with 18 bases between. In nucleotides, the CDR3 is TGTGCCAGCAGCCCAATTATATCAGGGGTGGATGAAAAACTGTTTTTT. This encodes CASSPIISGVDEKLFF.

V is TRBV4-1 and J is TRBJ2-3; no definite D call. V was clipped by 1 base and J by 0 bases, with 8 bases between them. This CDR3 is built from 15 residues. The V gene's germline CDR1 is MGHRA and CDR2 YSYEKL. The chain's CDR3 is CASSQAPSSTDTQYF. Here the CDR3 DNA reads TGCGCCAGCAGCCAAGCTCCCTCTAGCACAGATACGCAGTATTTT.

This clonotype appeared a few times. The rearrangement links TRBV6-5 to TRBJ2-5; D is unclear. From germline, CDR1 is MNHEY and CDR2 SVGAGI. This CDR3 is built from 14 residues. V lost 0 bases, J lost 5 bases, and 10 bases lay in between. The CDR3: CASSYSGWKETQYF. CDR3 sequence (DNA): TGTGCCAGCAGTTACTCAGGTTGGAAGGAGACCCAGTACTTC.

This clonotype was seen repeatedly, ten times or more. The chain has TRBV18 and TRBJ2-7, with D unclear. The germline V gene has CDR1 KGHSH and CDR2 LQKENI. The CDR3 totals 12 residues. The V end was cut by 3 bases, the J end by 6 bases, with 9 bases between. CDR3 protein: CASSPGRSEQYF. The CDR3 DNA is TGTGCCAGCTCACCTGGCAGGAGCGAGCAGTACTTC.

This clonotype was recorded many times. The chain carries TRBV10-3 and TRBJ2-3, with D perhaps TRBD1 or TRBD2 (6 bases each). The CDR3 runs 15 residues. Germline V gene data show CDR1 as ENHRY and CDR2 as SYGVKD. V was pared by 11 bases and J by 2 bases, with 20 bases between. In nucleotides, the CDR3 is TGTGCCGTTAGGCGGGACAAACGGGACACAGATACGCAGTATTTT. It is translated as CAVRRDKRDTDTQYF.

V is TRBV20-1 and J is TRBJ2-3; D possibly corresponds to TRBD1 (5 bases). Germline values: CDR1 DFQATT, CDR2 SNEGSKA (reference sequence). V lost 3 bases to trimming and J lost 0 bases, with 10 bases between them. The CDR3 sequence is 14 residues long. The CDR3 region has the DNA TGCAGTGCTAGGCAGGGTTCAAGCACAGATACGCAGTATTTT. It translates to CSARQGSSTDTQYF.

This chain joins TRBV12-3 or TRBV12-4 and TRBJ1-6; the match to TRBD1 covers 8 bases. V lost 6 bases and J lost 14; bases outside the gene matches: 6. The CDR3 length is 12 residues. CDR3 amino acids: CASSWDRSALHF. Written as DNA, the CDR3 is TGTGCCAGCAGCTGGGACAGGTCGGCCCTCCACTTT.

V gene TRBV11-2 combines with J gene TRBJ2-2; 8 nucleotides align to TRBD2. Germline V gene lookup returns CDR1 SGHAT and CDR2 FQNNGV. J lost 0 bases, V lost 6 bases, and 3 bases had no gene match. CDR3 length equals 15 residues. This CDR3 is CASRQLAANTGELFF. The CDR3, as DNA: TGTGCCAGCAGACAACTAGCGGCGAACACCGGGGAGCTGTTTTTT.

In its sample, this clonotype was seen many times. The chain uses TRBV28 and TRBJ2-7; D is tentatively TRBD1 or TRBD2 (5 bases each). Per germline, CDR1 MDHEN and CDR2 SYDVKM. The CDR3 is 14 amino acids. Trimming left V 2 bases short and J 4 bases short, with 12 bases between. CDR3 DNA: TGTGCCAGCAGTTTAGGAGGCAGGGTGTACGAGCAGTACTTC. This codes for CASSLGGRVYEQYF.

This clonotype was recorded at least ten times. This chain joins TRBV4-1 and TRBJ1-1, with no clear D. This CDR3 has 15 residues. The germline V gene has CDR1 MGHRA and CDR2 YSYEKL. V shed 0 bases and J shed 1 base, with 9 bases lying between them. The CDR3 DNA sequence: TGCGCCAGCAGCCAAGATAGGACGCCGAACACTGAAGCTTTCTTT. This gives the protein CASSQDRTPNTEAFF.

This clonotype was counted ten times or more. The chain recombines TRBV29-1 with TRBJ1-4, with D unclear. V was clipped by 5 bases and J by 7 bases, with 11 bases between them. CDR3 size: 12 residues. The germline V gene encodes CDR1 SQVTM and CDR2 ANQGSEA. As DNA, the CDR3 is TGCAGCGTTCGCCTTGAGGGTGAAAAACTGTTTTTT. Amino acids: CSVRLEGEKLFF. Full variable domain (remainder filled in from reference TRBV29-1 and TRBJ1-4): SAVISQKPSRDICQRGTSLTIQCQVDSQVTMMFWYRQQPGQSLTLIATANQGSEATYESGFVIDKFPISRPNLTFSTLTVSNMSPEDSSIYLCSVRLEGEKLFFGSGTQLSVL.